The clone carrying this TCR beta chain turned up a few times. Its antigen is as yet unknown. TCRdb recomputed calls from the reads with MiXCR, one row per CDR3 protein. The data show 830,000 or so distinct CDR3 sequences, approximately 30% seen once. V shed 5 bases and J shed 5 bases, with 22 bases lying between them. The CDR3 is 16 residues long. The data were taken from a study of T cell repertoires in cytomegalovirus infection. Study-wide background: An indication of both CMV infection and matching HLA type came from public TCR beta signatures.

The source material was cultured CD8+ T cells from PBMCs, sampled from culture after CMV antigen stimulation. The V and J genes are TRBV23-1 and TRBJ2-7, with D possibly matching TRBD2 (5 bases). TRBV23-1 is treated as an ORF (open reading frame) with a function not yet certain. This clonotype originated in a human donor in good health (CMV status not recorded). Some clones in this sample may be carry-over from other donors' samples. CDR3 bases: TGCGCCAGCAGTGGGAGACCCCGGCCCCGGAGGAACGAGCAGTACTTC. It encodes CASSGRPRPRRNEQYF.